The T cell receptor (beta chain) described here comes from a study of identical twins. Trimming pared 6 bases from V and 8 bases from J, leaving 19 bases between. The CDR3 has 13 residues. Germline lookup yields CDR1 DFQATT and CDR2 SNEGSKA (reference sequence). Findings of the study overall: Conclusions were drawn cross-sectionally by statistical analysis, without following the same donors.

Template switching (which added a universal primer site) was used, and cDNA carried unique molecular identifiers. TCRdb used MiXCR to reprocess the 5' RACE reads, holding one entry per CDR3 protein. The profile covers roughly 1.6 million distinct CDR3 sequences, with 32% appearing a single time and approximately 0.29% taken by the ten largest. Many counts were recorded for this clonotype. The antigen remains undetermined. The chain links TRBV20-1 to TRBJ1-2, with D possibly being TRBD1 (5 bases). The sample was cord blood. The source is a newborn girl in good health. The CDR3 protein is CSAHLSGKEGYTF. The CDR3 DNA reads as TGCAGTGCACATCTTTCAGGGAAGGAGGGCTACACCTTC.